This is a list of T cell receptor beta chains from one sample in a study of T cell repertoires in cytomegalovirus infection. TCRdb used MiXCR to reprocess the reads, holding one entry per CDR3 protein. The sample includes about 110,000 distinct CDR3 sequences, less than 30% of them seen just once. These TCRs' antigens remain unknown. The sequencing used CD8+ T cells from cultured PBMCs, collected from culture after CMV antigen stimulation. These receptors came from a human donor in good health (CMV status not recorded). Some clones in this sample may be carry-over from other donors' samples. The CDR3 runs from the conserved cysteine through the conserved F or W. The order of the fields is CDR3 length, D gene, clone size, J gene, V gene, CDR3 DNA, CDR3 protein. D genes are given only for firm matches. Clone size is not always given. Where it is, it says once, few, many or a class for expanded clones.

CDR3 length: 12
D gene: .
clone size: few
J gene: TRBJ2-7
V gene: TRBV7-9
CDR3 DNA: TGTGCCAGCAGCTTTCCGACAGACGAGCAGTACTTC
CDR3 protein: CASSFPTDEQYF

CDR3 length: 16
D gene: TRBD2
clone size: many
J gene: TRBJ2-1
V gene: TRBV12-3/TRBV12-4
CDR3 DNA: TGTGCCAGCAGTTTAGCCCTAGCGGGACCCTACAATGAGCAGTTCTTC
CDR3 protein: CASSLALAGPYNEQFF

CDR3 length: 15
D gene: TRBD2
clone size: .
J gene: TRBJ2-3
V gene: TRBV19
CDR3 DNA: TGTGCCAGTAGTTGGCTAGCGGGGGGACTGGATACGCAGTATTTT
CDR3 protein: CASSWLAGGLDTQYF

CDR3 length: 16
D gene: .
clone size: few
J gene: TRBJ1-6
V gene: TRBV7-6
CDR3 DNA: TGTGCCAGCAGCCCCGAGGTGACGACATCTAATTCACCCCTCCACTTT
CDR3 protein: CASSPEVTTSNSPLHF

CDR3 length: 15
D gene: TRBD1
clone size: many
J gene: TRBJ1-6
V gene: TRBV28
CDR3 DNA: TGTGCCACTAGTAGGGGACAGGGAGGGAATTCACCCCTCCACTTT
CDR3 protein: CATSRGQGGNSPLHF

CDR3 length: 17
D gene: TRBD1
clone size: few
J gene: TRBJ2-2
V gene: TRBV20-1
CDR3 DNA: TGCAGTGCTAGAGGTGTCCGGACAGGGGGTCTCACCGGGGAGCTGTTTTTT
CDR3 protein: CSARGVRTGGLTGELFF

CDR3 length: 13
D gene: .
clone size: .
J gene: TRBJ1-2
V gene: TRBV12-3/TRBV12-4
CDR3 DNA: TGTGCCAGCAAAGGCGGTAGGTGGTATGGCTACACCTTC
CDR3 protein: CASKGGRWYGYTF

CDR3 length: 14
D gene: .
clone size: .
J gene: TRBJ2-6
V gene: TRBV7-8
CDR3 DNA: TGTGCCAGCAGCCCTTCGGCTGGGGCCAACGTCCTGACTTTC
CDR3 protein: CASSPSAGANVLTF

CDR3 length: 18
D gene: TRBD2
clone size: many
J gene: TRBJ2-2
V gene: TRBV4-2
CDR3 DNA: TGTGCCAGCAGCCAAGGAGTGGGACTAGCGGACAACACCGGGGAGCTGTTTTTT
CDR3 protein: CASSQGVGLADNTGELFF

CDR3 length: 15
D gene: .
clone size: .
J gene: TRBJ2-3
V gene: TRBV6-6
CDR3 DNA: TGTGCCAGCAGTTACCCGCTTTCTAGCACAGATACGCAGTATTTT
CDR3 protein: CASSYPLSSTDTQYF

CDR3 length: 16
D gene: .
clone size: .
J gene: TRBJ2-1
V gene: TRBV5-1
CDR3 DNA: TGCGCCAGCAGCTTGGGGGGGGACCTCTCCTACAATGAGCAGTTCTTC
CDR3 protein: CASSLGGDLSYNEQFF

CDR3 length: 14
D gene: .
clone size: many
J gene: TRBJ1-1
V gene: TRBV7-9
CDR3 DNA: TGTGCCAGCAGACCACCCCGTGAGGGCACTGAAGCTTTCTTT
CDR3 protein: CASRPPREGTEAFF

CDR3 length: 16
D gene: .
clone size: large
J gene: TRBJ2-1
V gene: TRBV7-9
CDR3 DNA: TGTGCCAGCAGCTTAGAGGGCAGAAAAGGCTACAATGAGCAGTTCTTC
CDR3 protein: CASSLEGRKGYNEQFF

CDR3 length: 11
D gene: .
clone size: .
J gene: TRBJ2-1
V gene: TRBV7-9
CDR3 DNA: TGTGCCAGCATAAAACTGTATGAGCAGTTCTTC
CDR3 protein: CASIKLYEQFF

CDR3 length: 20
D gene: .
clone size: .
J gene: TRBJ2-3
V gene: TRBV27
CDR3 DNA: TGTGCCAGCAGTTCCACGGGACCCAAAGCAGGGGACTGGGGCACAGATACGCAGTATTTT
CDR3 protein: CASSSTGPKAGDWGTDTQYF

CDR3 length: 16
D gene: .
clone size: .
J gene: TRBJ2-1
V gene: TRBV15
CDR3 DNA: TGTGCCACCAGCAGAGGTGGCTCCTCAGCCTACAATGAGCAGTTCTTC
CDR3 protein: CATSRGGSSAYNEQFF

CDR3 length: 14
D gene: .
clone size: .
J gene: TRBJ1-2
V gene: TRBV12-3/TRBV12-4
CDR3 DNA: TGTGCCAGCAGTACCGGGGGGCTATACTATGGCTACACCTTC
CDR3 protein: CASSTGGLYYGYTF

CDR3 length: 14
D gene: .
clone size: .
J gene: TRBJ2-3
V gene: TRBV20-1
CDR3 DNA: TGCAGTGCAGACCCGGGATACAGCACAGATACGCAGTATTTT
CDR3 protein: CSADPGYSTDTQYF

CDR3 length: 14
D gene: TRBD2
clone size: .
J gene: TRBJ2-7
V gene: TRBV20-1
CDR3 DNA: TGCAGTGCTAGAGATAGGGACTACTCCTACGAGCAGTACTTC
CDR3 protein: CSARDRDYSYEQYF

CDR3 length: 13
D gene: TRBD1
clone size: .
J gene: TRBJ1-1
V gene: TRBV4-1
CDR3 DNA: TGCGCCAGCACCCAGGGGGGGGGCACTGAAGCTTTCTTT
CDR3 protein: CASTQGGGTEAFF

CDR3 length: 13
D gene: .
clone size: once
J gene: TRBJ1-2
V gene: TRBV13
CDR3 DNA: TGTGCCAGCAGCTCCGGGATTGAATGGGGCTACACCTTC
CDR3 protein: CASSSGIEWGYTF

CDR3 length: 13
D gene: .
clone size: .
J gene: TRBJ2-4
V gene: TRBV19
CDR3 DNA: TGTGCCAGTAGTTATTATGCCAAAAACATTCAGTACTTC
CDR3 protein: CASSYYAKNIQYF

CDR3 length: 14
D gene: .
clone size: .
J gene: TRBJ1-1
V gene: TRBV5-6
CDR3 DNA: TGTGCCAGCAGCTTGCGTCGTTTGTGGACTGAAGCTTTCTTT
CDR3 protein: CASSLRRLWTEAFF